This paragraph covers one T cell receptor (beta chain) sequence. Assay: immunoSEQ multiplex PCR; the TCRdb copy retains only in-frame clones and omits some. The sample has 35,000 to 50,000 clones; roughly 86% are singletons. These data originate in a study of control samples from healthy donors and cancer patients. Germline-derived CDR1 and CDR2 are MNHEY and SVGAGI. This CDR3 comprises 15 residues. V shed 5 bases and J shed 7 bases, with 21 bases lying between them. V gene TRBV6-5 combines with J gene TRBJ2-7; either TRBD1 or TRBD2 may supply D (5 bases each). This receptor was obtained from an older woman with lung cancer. Material: PBMCs. CDR3 in DNA: TGTGCCAGCAGTACCAGCCGGGGCCTTGAATTGGAGCAGTACTTC. The encoded protein is CASSTSRGLELEQYF.